This TCR beta chain originates from a study of T cells after yellow fever vaccination. Across the whole study: Those fractions that held only low numbers of cells were prepared using the SMART-Seq v4 Ultra Low Input RNA kit. Study observations and caveats: Once the booster was given, most primary-vaccination clones reappeared, at approximately 97% for CD4 and around 90% for CD8.

After removal of 7 bases from V and 9 bases from J, the junction contained 11 bases not matched to a gene. The CDR3 is made up of 14 amino acids. CDR1 is LNHDA, CDR2 SQIVND, per germline (reference sequence). By 5'RACE template switching, TCR cDNA was produced, with a universal primer site and UMIs added in the process. MiXCR, run by TCRdb on the 5' RACE reads, gives a single entry per CDR3 protein. This sample has just under 600,000 distinct CDR3 sequences; about 13% occur once, and the top ten carry about 14%. In the case of this clonotype: Its antigen is not known.

Here the sequenced sample was PBMCs, taken on the day of the yellow fever booster vaccination. This chain links TRBV19 with TRBJ1-5; 8 nucleotides agree with TRBD1. The sequence derives from a young man who received the YFV17D yellow fever vaccine. The chain's CDR3 is CASTGRGQGVPQHF. For the CDR3, the DNA is TGTGCCAGTACAGGCAGGGGGCAAGGGGTGCCCCAGCATTTT.